This TCR beta chain derives from a study of cytomegalovirus exposure and HLA in healthy donors. The PCR employed 60 Vbeta primers together with 13 Jbeta primers. Measured with immunoSEQ multiplex PCR; TCRdb has only the in-frame clones, and not every one. Of 150,000 or so clones in the sample, around three quarters were seen once. The CDR3 runs 14 residues. Germline V lookup: CDR1 ENHRY, CDR2 SYGVKD. Trimming pared 3 bases from V and 4 bases from J, leaving 12 bases between. The origin of this receptor is a woman aged 35 to 49 in good health and CMV-seropositive. The specimen was PBMCs. This sequence joins TRBV10-3 and TRBJ1-2; tentatively, D is TRBD1 (5 bases). CDR3 nucleotides: TGTGCCATCAGTGATATCGGCCAGGGCTATGGCTACACCTTC. The encoded protein is CAISDIGQGYGYTF.